The present TCR beta chain was sequenced within a study of T cells in Graves' hyperthyroidism and ophthalmopathy. Turning to the study itself: Initial diagnosis, before any treatment, was when peripheral blood was collected.

CDR1 is SGHAT and CDR2 is FQNNGV in the germline V gene. This CDR3 comprises 15 residues. Trimming at V came to 1 base and at J to 3 bases, leaving 6 bases not matched to a gene. General study points: Clonotypes that were expanded in thyroid above 0.001 mostly appeared in blood too.

This clonotype has a count of ten or more. Its target is not known. Individuals with ophthalmopathy presented a Clinical Activity Score of at least 3, a NOSPECS grade of at least 4 and a duration under 3 months. Any patient presenting with uncontrolled infection, other autoimmune disease, pregnancy or lactation was left out. Amplified TCR beta CDR3 regions came from RNA transcripts. During a first-round RT-PCR of the TCR CDR3, the HTBI primer set was used. From the multiplex PCR reads, TCRdb called clonotypes with MiXCR, one entry per CDR3 protein. Counted here are hundreds of thousands of distinct CDR3 sequences, 20% occurring once; the ten biggest clones make up roughly a third.

This sequence originates from a man younger than 40 with Graves' ophthalmopathy. The J gene is TRBJ2-7, the V gene TRBV11-2, with 7 positions matching TRBD1. The sequenced sample consisted of blood. CDR3: CASSLGRQGNYEQYF. The DNA for the CDR3 is TGTGCCAGCAGCTTAGGAAGACAGGGCAACTACGAGCAGTACTTC.